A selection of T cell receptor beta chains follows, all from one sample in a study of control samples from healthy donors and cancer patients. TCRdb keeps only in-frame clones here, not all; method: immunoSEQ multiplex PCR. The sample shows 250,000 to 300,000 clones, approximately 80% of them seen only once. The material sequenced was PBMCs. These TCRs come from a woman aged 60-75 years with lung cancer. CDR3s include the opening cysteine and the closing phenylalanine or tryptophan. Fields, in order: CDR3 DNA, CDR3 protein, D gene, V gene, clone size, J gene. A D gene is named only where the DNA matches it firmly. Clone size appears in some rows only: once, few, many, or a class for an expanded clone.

CDR3 DNA: TGTGCCAGCAGCCGGGGGGCCTCAGGGCCCCAGCATTTT
CDR3 protein: CASSRGASGPQHF
D gene: .
V gene: TRBV6-5
clone size: .
J gene: TRBJ1-5

CDR3 DNA: TGTGCCAGCTCACTTTACGCCGGGACAGACTCCATGAACACTGAAGCTTTCTTT
CDR3 protein: CASSLYAGTDSMNTEAFF
D gene: TRBD1
V gene: TRBV18
clone size: .
J gene: TRBJ1-1

CDR3 DNA: TGTGCCAGCAGCCGGACACAGGGGCCAGATACGCAGTATTTT
CDR3 protein: CASSRTQGPDTQYF
D gene: TRBD1
V gene: TRBV7-9
clone size: once
J gene: TRBJ2-3

CDR3 DNA: TGCGCCAGCAGCTTGGGTCAGTCGGGGGATCGGGCGGACTTC
CDR3 protein: CASSLGQSGDRADF
D gene: .
V gene: TRBV5-1
clone size: .
J gene: TRBJ2-4

CDR3 DNA: TGTGCCAGCAGTGAACAGGGATCTGGAAACACCATATATTTT
CDR3 protein: CASSEQGSGNTIYF
D gene: .
V gene: TRBV2
clone size: .
J gene: TRBJ1-3

CDR3 DNA: TGTGCCAGCAAGGGCGGGAGTGGCCCAGATACGCAGTATTTT
CDR3 protein: CASKGGSGPDTQYF
D gene: TRBD2
V gene: TRBV6-5
clone size: .
J gene: TRBJ2-3

CDR3 DNA: TGCGCCAGCAGCCAAGCCGGGACGGGCTCCTACGAGCAGTACTTC
CDR3 protein: CASSQAGTGSYEQYF
D gene: .
V gene: TRBV4-1
clone size: .
J gene: TRBJ2-7

CDR3 DNA: TGTGCCACCAGCAGAGATTCCCCCTCTGGAAACACCATATATTTT
CDR3 protein: CATSRDSPSGNTIYF
D gene: .
V gene: TRBV15
clone size: .
J gene: TRBJ1-3

CDR3 DNA: TGCGCCAGCAGCTTGTGGGTTGTGGGTCCCGGGAGCTACGAGCAGTACTTC
CDR3 protein: CASSLWVVGPGSYEQYF
D gene: .
V gene: TRBV5-1
clone size: .
J gene: TRBJ2-7

CDR3 DNA: TGTGCCAGCAGCACCGACAGGTCCTACGAGCAGTACTTC
CDR3 protein: CASSTDRSYEQYF
D gene: .
V gene: TRBV7-2
clone size: .
J gene: TRBJ2-7

CDR3 DNA: TGTGCCTACCAGGACAGCGCCTACTCCTACGAGCAGTACTTC
CDR3 protein: CAYQDSAYSYEQYF
D gene: .
V gene: TRBV30
clone size: few
J gene: TRBJ2-7

CDR3 DNA: TGTGCCAGCAGATACCAATTAACAGATAGCAATCAGCCCCAGCATTTT
CDR3 protein: CASRYQLTDSNQPQHF
D gene: .
V gene: TRBV2
clone size: few
J gene: TRBJ1-5

CDR3 DNA: TGCGCCAGCAGCCGTGGGACAGTGAACACTGAAGCTTTCTTT
CDR3 protein: CASSRGTVNTEAFF
D gene: TRBD1
V gene: TRBV4-1
clone size: .
J gene: TRBJ1-1

CDR3 DNA: TGTGCCAGCAGCCGGGACCAAGAGACCCAGTACTTC
CDR3 protein: CASSRDQETQYF
D gene: .
V gene: TRBV7-9
clone size: many
J gene: TRBJ2-5

CDR3 DNA: TGTGCCAGCTCACCGCTCCGGGGGAGAGACAATGAGCAGTTCTTC
CDR3 protein: CASSPLRGRDNEQFF
D gene: .
V gene: TRBV18
clone size: .
J gene: TRBJ2-1

CDR3 DNA: TGTGCCAGCAGCTCAACCGGGACACAGAGAGCCGGGGAGCTGTTTTTT
CDR3 protein: CASSSTGTQRAGELFF
D gene: .
V gene: TRBV5-6
clone size: .
J gene: TRBJ2-2

CDR3 DNA: TGCGCCAGCAGTCTGGTACAGGGAACTGAAGCTTTCTTT
CDR3 protein: CASSLVQGTEAFF
D gene: .
V gene: TRBV10-2
clone size: .
J gene: TRBJ1-1

CDR3 DNA: TGCGCCAGCAGCTGGGGACAATACTATGGCTACACCTTC
CDR3 protein: CASSWGQYYGYTF
D gene: .
V gene: TRBV5-1
clone size: few
J gene: TRBJ1-2

CDR3 DNA: TGCGCCAGCAGCTCGTTCTCCGGGACAGGAGGTTACAATGAGCAGTTCTTC
CDR3 protein: CASSSFSGTGGYNEQFF
D gene: TRBD1
V gene: TRBV5-1
clone size: .
J gene: TRBJ2-1

CDR3 DNA: TGCGCCAGCAGCTTGGACGGCAACTCTGGAAACACCATATATTTT
CDR3 protein: CASSLDGNSGNTIYF
D gene: .
V gene: TRBV5-1
clone size: .
J gene: TRBJ1-3

CDR3 DNA: TGTGCCAGCAGTTCTGGACAGGACCTCTCCTACAATGAGCAGTTCTTC
CDR3 protein: CASSSGQDLSYNEQFF
D gene: TRBD1
V gene: TRBV27
clone size: .
J gene: TRBJ2-1

CDR3 DNA: TGCGCCAGCAGCTTGGACGACAACTATGGCTACACCTTC
CDR3 protein: CASSLDDNYGYTF
D gene: .
V gene: TRBV5-1
clone size: .
J gene: TRBJ1-2

CDR3 DNA: TGTGCCAGTAGTATGGGACTCACATTGGGATATGGCTACACCTTC
CDR3 protein: CASSMGLTLGYGYTF
D gene: .
V gene: TRBV19
clone size: .
J gene: TRBJ1-2

CDR3 DNA: TGTGCCACCAGTGATTTGACTGAGTACCAAGAGACCCAGTACTTC
CDR3 protein: CATSDLTEYQETQYF
D gene: .
V gene: TRBV24-1
clone size: .
J gene: TRBJ2-5

CDR3 DNA: TGTGCCAGCAGTTCCTTCTCTGGAAACACCATATATTTT
CDR3 protein: CASSSFSGNTIYF
D gene: .
V gene: TRBV6-5
clone size: few
J gene: TRBJ1-3

CDR3 DNA: TGTGCCACCAGTGATGCCACCTTGCGGCCCGAAGGAAAGACCCAGTACTTC
CDR3 protein: CATSDATLRPEGKTQYF
D gene: .
V gene: TRBV24-1
clone size: .
J gene: TRBJ2-5

CDR3 DNA: TGTGCCTGTGGACAGGGGACGCCGTCCTACGAGCAGTACTTC
CDR3 protein: CACGQGTPSYEQYF
D gene: TRBD1
V gene: TRBV30
clone size: .
J gene: TRBJ2-7

CDR3 DNA: TGTGCCAGCAGTGACTCGGGGGGGAGTGGCGATGAGCAGTTCTTC
CDR3 protein: CASSDSGGSGDEQFF
D gene: TRBD2
V gene: TRBV6-4
clone size: many
J gene: TRBJ2-1

CDR3 DNA: TGTGCCAGCAGCTTAGGGACAGAGGATGAAAAACTGTTTTTT
CDR3 protein: CASSLGTEDEKLFF
D gene: .
V gene: TRBV7-9
clone size: .
J gene: TRBJ1-4

CDR3 DNA: TGTGCCAGCAGCCCCAAACAGGGTTACAATGAGCAGTTCTTC
CDR3 protein: CASSPKQGYNEQFF
D gene: .
V gene: TRBV5-4
clone size: .
J gene: TRBJ2-1

CDR3 DNA: TGTGCCAGCAGTTACGGGGGCACAGGGGCGCGAACTGAAGCTTTCTTT
CDR3 protein: CASSYGGTGARTEAFF
D gene: TRBD1
V gene: TRBV6-2/TRBV6-3
clone size: .
J gene: TRBJ1-1

CDR3 DNA: TGTGCCAGCAGCCCTTCCCAGGGCCGGGAGACCCAGTACTTC
CDR3 protein: CASSPSQGRETQYF
D gene: .
V gene: TRBV21-1
clone size: .
J gene: TRBJ2-5

CDR3 DNA: TGTGCCAGCAGTTTGACAGGGGGCGGTTTCAATGAAAAACTGTTTTTT
CDR3 protein: CASSLTGGGFNEKLFF
D gene: TRBD1
V gene: TRBV27
clone size: .
J gene: TRBJ1-4

CDR3 DNA: TGCAGCGACTTAGGACAGGGGGACCACTATGGCTACACCTTC
CDR3 protein: CSDLGQGDHYGYTF
D gene: TRBD1
V gene: TRBV29-1
clone size: .
J gene: TRBJ1-2

CDR3 DNA: TGCGCCAGCAGTGAGTCGAAGGGGCTAGCGGGTGGAAATGAGCAGTTCTTC
CDR3 protein: CASSESKGLAGGNEQFF
D gene: TRBD2
V gene: TRBV10-1
clone size: .
J gene: TRBJ2-1

CDR3 DNA: TGTGCCAGCAGCTTAGGCGAGGCGGGTGTGGTTTCACCCCTCCACTTT
CDR3 protein: CASSLGEAGVVSPLHF
D gene: .
V gene: TRBV11-2
clone size: .
J gene: TRBJ1-6

CDR3 DNA: TGTGCCAGCAGCCAAGATAACGGGGGGCCTAAAACAGATACGCAGTATTTT
CDR3 protein: CASSQDNGGPKTDTQYF
D gene: .
V gene: TRBV4-2
clone size: .
J gene: TRBJ2-3

CDR3 DNA: TGTGCCAGCCTTGCGGGGGTCGGGTACTATGGCTACACCTTC
CDR3 protein: CASLAGVGYYGYTF
D gene: .
V gene: TRBV2
clone size: .
J gene: TRBJ1-2

CDR3 DNA: TGTGCCAGCAGCGACCGGGACAGCAACTATGGCTACACCTTC
CDR3 protein: CASSDRDSNYGYTF
D gene: TRBD1
V gene: TRBV11-2
clone size: .
J gene: TRBJ1-2

CDR3 DNA: TGTGCCAGCAGCTTGCGCATCCAGCGGAACACAGATACGCAGTATTTT
CDR3 protein: CASSLRIQRNTDTQYF
D gene: .
V gene: TRBV5-5
clone size: many
J gene: TRBJ2-3

CDR3 DNA: TGTGCCAGCAGTTTATCGCCACCCATCGGGGAGAAACTGTTTTTT
CDR3 protein: CASSLSPPIGEKLFF
D gene: .
V gene: TRBV28
clone size: .
J gene: TRBJ1-4

CDR3 DNA: TGTGCCAGCAGTTTGTCGACTAGCGGCACAGATACGCAGTATTTT
CDR3 protein: CASSLSTSGTDTQYF
D gene: TRBD2
V gene: TRBV6-5
clone size: .
J gene: TRBJ2-3

CDR3 DNA: TGTGCCATCAGGGGGACAGGGGGGGAAAAACTGTTTTTT
CDR3 protein: CAIRGTGGEKLFF
D gene: TRBD1
V gene: TRBV10-3
clone size: .
J gene: TRBJ1-4

CDR3 DNA: TGTGCCAGCAGCTCACAGGGGGCGCTTACCTATGGCTACACCTTC
CDR3 protein: CASSSQGALTYGYTF
D gene: TRBD1
V gene: TRBV9
clone size: .
J gene: TRBJ1-2

CDR3 DNA: TGCAGCGTTGAAGATCGAAGGACTACACTTCACTCTGTTACGCAGTATTTT
CDR3 protein: CSVEDRRTTLHSVTQYF
D gene: .
V gene: TRBV29-1
clone size: .
J gene: TRBJ2-3

CDR3 DNA: TGTGCCAGCAGCCAAGATTTTATGGCTAGCCGAGAGACCCAGTACTTC
CDR3 protein: CASSQDFMASRETQYF
D gene: .
V gene: TRBV4-2
clone size: .
J gene: TRBJ2-5

CDR3 DNA: TGCGCCAGCAGCTTACTAGGGGTCGGAGAGACCCAGTACTTC
CDR3 protein: CASSLLGVGETQYF
D gene: .
V gene: TRBV5-1
clone size: .
J gene: TRBJ2-5

CDR3 DNA: TGTGCCAGCAGCTTAGCGCTCCCAGGGATGAACACTGAAGCTTTCTTT
CDR3 protein: CASSLALPGMNTEAFF
D gene: .
V gene: TRBV7-8
clone size: once
J gene: TRBJ1-1

CDR3 DNA: TGTGCCTGGAGTGGACAGGGAGGGTCCTACAATGAGCAGTTCTTC
CDR3 protein: CAWSGQGGSYNEQFF
D gene: .
V gene: TRBV30
clone size: .
J gene: TRBJ2-1